This TCR beta chain was captured by sequencing in a study of blood T cell repertoires in COVID-19. Study context: The samples span acute and convalescent COVID-19 from the United States, Italy and Spain. Sample material is recorded as cDNA or gDNA derived from T cells, B-cell-depleted T cells, or PBMCs.

Per the study methods: The authors estimated nucleated cell counts from reference gene primer amplification. This table comes from immunoSEQ multiplex PCR, and its TCRdb copy is limited to in-frame clones, with some not included. V, J and clone size derive from that table, while D and trimming were established from the DNA sequence. This table has 170,000 or so clones, around nine tenths appearing once. V gave up 1 base and J gave up 14 bases; unmatched junction bases: 14. Germline V gives CDR1 MNHEY, CDR2 SMNVEV (reference sequence). CDR3 size: 15 residues. The chain uses TRBV27 and TRBJ2-3; 8 bases are a match to TRBD2. The sequence was collected from a man in his forties or fifties with acute or convalescent COVID-19. Sequencing input: peripheral blood. CDR3 loop: CASSLFRGGTPRWYF. Written as DNA, the CDR3 is TGTGCCAGCAGTTTATTTCGGGGGGGGACTCCCAGGTGGTATTTT.